These 25 T cell receptor beta chains share one sample of origin, sequenced in a study of control samples from healthy donors and cancer patients (dated by TCRdb to about 2020). Library construction relied on the immunoSEQ multiplex PCR assay. Imported from immuneACCESS, the table was reduced by TCRdb to in-frame sequences with V and J called. These copies leave out some clones; in studies compared against another copy, an unresolved V gene accounts for under half, and the cause of the remainder is not known. Here the sample has some 160,000 clones; 92% occur a single time. 0.65% to 0.75% of the sample is in the top ten clones. Specimen: blood. The receptors come from a woman aged 25 to 45 in good health.

V and J are TRBV6-5 and TRBJ1-1; 7 bases match TRBD1. This CDR3 region has 15 residues. The germline V gene encodes CDR1 MNHEY and CDR2 SVGAGI. The V and J ends lost 2 bases and 5 bases, in that order; junction bases with no gene match: 8. The CDR3 nucleotides are TGTGCCAGCAGTTACCACGACAGGGATTGGACTGAAGCTTTCTTT. The encoded protein is CASSYHDRDWTEAFF.

This clone is a singleton in its sample. This specimen includes other DNA sequences encoding the same CDR3. CDR3 in amino acids: CASSLTGGGGGYTF. CDR3 DNA sequence: TGTGCCAGCAGTTTAACAGGGGGCGGGGGTGGCTACACCTTC. The V gene is TRBV27, the J gene TRBJ1-2; 9 nucleotides match TRBD1. CDR3 length: 14 residues. The germline CDR1 and CDR2 sequences are MNHEY and SMNVEV (reference sequence). J lost 7 bases, V lost 2 bases, and 5 bases had no gene match.

This chain uses TRBV27 with TRBJ1-1; 8 nucleotides match TRBD1. Germline V gene lookup returns CDR1 MNHEY and CDR2 SMNVEV (reference sequence). The CDR3 spans 15 residues. Germline trimming cut 5 bases from V and 0 bases from J; bases unmatched to any gene: 5. CDR3 in amino acids: CASSRRQGLNTEAFF. The DNA of the CDR3 is TGTGCCAGCAGTCGGCGACAGGGGCTGAACACTGAAGCTTTCTTT.

This chain uses TRBV29-1 with TRBJ1-4; maybe TRBD1 (5 bases). Germline-derived CDR1 and CDR2 are SQVTM and ANQGSEA. CDR3 size: 11 residues. Trimming stripped 3 bases from V and 11 bases from J, with 10 bases between. DNA of the CDR3: TGCAGCGTTGATAGGGGAGGGAAACTGTTTTTT. Encoded protein: CSVDRGGKLFF.

J is TRBJ2-7 and V is TRBV6-5; possible D gene TRBD2, 6 bases. The germline CDR1 and CDR2 sequences are MNHEY and SVGAGI. Trimming stripped 0 bases from V and 6 bases from J, with 15 bases between. This CDR3 contains 15 residues. Here the CDR3 reads CASSYSGRSAGEQYF. The DNA for the CDR3 is TGTGCCAGCAGTTACTCAGGGAGGTCGGCGGGCGAGCAGTACTTC.

The V call is TRBV5-1, the J call TRBJ1-4; TRBD1 aligns across 8 bases. The CDR3 contains 15 residues. Germline V gene lookup returns CDR1 SGHRS and CDR2 YFSETQ. The trim removed 4 bases at V and 3 bases at J, leaving 5 bases unmatched. As DNA, the CDR3 is TGCGCCAGCAGCCCAGGACAGGGACCTAATGAAAAACTGTTTTTT. Residues: CASSPGQGPNEKLFF.

This CDR3 is CASSLVGADYGYTF. In DNA, the CDR3 is TGTGCCAGCAGCTTAGTGGGGGCCGACTATGGCTACACCTTC. This sequence joins TRBV7-2 and TRBJ1-2; D is possibly TRBD1 (6 bases). V was cut by 1 base and J by 3 bases, with 9 bases left in between. CDR3 size: 14 residues. In germline, CDR1 is SGHTA, CDR2 FQGNSA. The full variable domain, its missing parts supplied by reference TRBV7-2 and TRBJ1-2, is GAGVSQSPSNKVTEKGKDVELRCDPISGHTALYWYRQSLGQGLEFLIYFQGNSAPDKSGLPSDRFSAERTGGSVSTLTIQRTQQEDSAVYLCASSLVGADYGYTFGSGTRLTVV.

The chain employs TRBV19 and TRBJ1-1, with a possible D match to TRBD1 (6 bases). CDR3 size: 15 residues. V lost 2 bases and J 3 bases, leaving 13 bases between the germline ends. Germline V CDR1 and CDR2: LNHDA, SQIVND (reference sequence). The CDR3 DNA reads as TGTGCCAGTAGTATAAGGGGACAAGGGGACACTGAAGCTTTCTTT. Translation gives CASSIRGQGDTEAFF.

Here the CDR3 reads CASSQLFRDTNYEQYF. Here the CDR3 DNA reads TGTGCCAGCAGCCAACTCTTCCGGGACACTAATTACGAGCAGTACTTC. The V gene is TRBV4-2, the J gene TRBJ2-7, with a possible D match to TRBD1 (6 bases). The germline gives CDR1 LGHNA, CDR2 YNFKEQ. There are 16 residues in the CDR3. The ends were cut back, 2 bases at V and 4 bases at J, with 18 bases in the middle.

As concerns this clone: A much bigger clone sits one base away, suggesting this may be a read error. Other DNA sequences of this sample code for an identical CDR3. The chain uses TRBV9 and TRBJ2-7, with 9 bases identical to TRBD2. This CDR3 spans 16 amino acids. Germline loops: CDR1 SGDLS, CDR2 YYNGEE. The CDR3 nucleotides read TGTGCCAGCAGCGCCCACGGCGGGAGGGCCCCCTACGAGCAGTACTTT. Amino acids: CASSAHGGRAPYEQYF.

The chain couples TRBV7-3 to TRBJ1-2; 7 nucleotides match TRBD1. The trim removed 5 bases at V and 4 bases at J, leaving 10 bases unmatched. Germline V gene lookup returns CDR1 SGHTA and CDR2 FQGTGA. This CDR3 is 15 amino acids long. The CDR3 here is CASSPGRGQSYGYTF. The CDR3 nucleotides read TGTGCCAGCAGCCCCGGTAGGGGACAGAGCTATGGCTACACCTTC.

The V call is TRBV12-3 or TRBV12-4, the J call TRBJ1-2; 7 nucleotides align to TRBD1. The CDR3 is 12 residues long. V was clipped by 8 bases and J by 4 bases; unmatched bases: 4. The DNA for the CDR3 is TGTGCCAGCGGAGACAGGGCCTATGGCTACACCTTC. Encoded protein: CASGDRAYGYTF.

The chain recombines TRBV20-1 with TRBJ2-7; a weak D match, TRBD2 (5 bases). Germline CDR1 is DFQATT and CDR2 is SNEGSKA (reference sequence). This CDR3 has 12 residues. Trimming cost V 3 bases and J 5 bases, with 11 bases left between them. The CDR3 loop reads CSASFGVNEQYF. The CDR3 DNA sequence: TGCAGTGCTAGTTTCGGGGTCAACGAGCAGTACTTC.

V and J are TRBV11-3 and TRBJ2-3, with D uncertain. V dropped 4 bases and J dropped 4 bases, with 3 bases sitting between them. Germline V gene lookup returns CDR1 SGHNT and CDR2 YENEEA. The CDR3 contains 11 residues. In DNA form, the CDR3 reads TGTGCCAGCAGCTCGGCAGATACGCAGTATTTT. It encodes CASSSADTQYF.

This chain joins TRBV6-5 and TRBJ1-6, with a possible D match to TRBD1 (6 bases). The CDR3 has 15 amino acids. Trimming took off 1 base at V and 9 bases at J, with 13 bases between the two ends. Germline CDR1 and CDR2: MNHEY and SVGAGI. The DNA for the CDR3 is TGTGCCAGCAGTTACTTCACAGGGTTTGGTTCACCCCTCCACTTT. Translated, it gives CASSYFTGFGSPLHF.

The chain combines TRBV5-1 with TRBJ2-3; D unclear. There are 14 residues in the CDR3. The V end was cut by 4 bases, the J end by 5 bases, with 14 bases between. Per germline, CDR1 SGHRS and CDR2 YFSETQ. The CDR3 DNA reads as TGCGCCAGCAGCCCGGCGAGTATTGGAGATACGCAGTATTTT. It specifies CASSPASIGDTQYF.

This chain uses TRBV6-4 with TRBJ1-2; no definite D call. CDR1 is MRHNA and CDR2 is SNTAGT in the germline V gene. The germline V and J ends were trimmed by 3 bases and 3 bases, with 5 bases remaining between them. This CDR3 has 12 residues. CDR3 in DNA: TGTGCCAGCAGTGATGACCACTATGGCTACACCTTC. This encodes CASSDDHYGYTF.

J is TRBJ2-5 and V is TRBV5-1; no firm D call. Germline V gives CDR1 SGHRS, CDR2 YFSETQ. This CDR3 is 13 amino acids long. Deletions cut 0 bases from V and 5 bases from J, with 8 bases between. DNA of the CDR3: TGCGCCAGCAGCTTGGTGGACGGCGAGACCCAGTACTTC. Its protein is CASSLVDGETQYF.

The CDR3 loop reads CASSGVMGVPEAFF. The CDR3 region has the DNA TGTGCCAGCAGTGGGGTTATGGGGGTCCCTGAAGCTTTCTTT. The V gene is TRBV2, the J gene TRBJ1-1; D might be TRBD1 (5 bases). Trimming shortened V by 4 bases and J by 6 bases, and 15 bases separated the two germline ends. The CDR3 has 14 residues. Germline CDR1 is SNHLY and CDR2 is FYNNEI.

This chain uses TRBV5-8 with TRBJ1-1; maybe TRBD1 (6 bases). The CDR3 has 14 residues. Germline lookup yields CDR1 SGHTS and CDR2 YDEGEE. Trimming left V 7 bases short and J 5 bases short, with 18 bases between. In DNA form, the CDR3 reads TGTGCCAGCGCTCTGGGAGGGGGGTCAACTGAAGCTTTCTTT. Translated: CASALGGGSTEAFF.

The rearrangement joins TRBV7-9 to TRBJ1-5, with unresolved D. The germline gives CDR1 SEHNR, CDR2 FQNEAQ (reference sequence). V gave up 0 bases and J gave up 6 bases, with 6 bases separating them. CDR3 length equals 13 residues. The CDR3 here is CASSLASGQPQHF. In nucleotides, the CDR3 is TGTGCCAGCAGCTTAGCTTCAGGTCAGCCCCAGCATTTT. The entire variable domain, with the rest obtained from reference TRBV7-9 and TRBJ1-5, is as follows: DTGVSQNPRHKITKRGQNVTFRCDPISEHNRLYWYRQTLGQGPEFLTYFQNEAQLEKSRLLSDRFSAERPKGSFSTLEIQRTEQGDSAMYLCASSLASGQPQHFGDGTRLSIL.

The gene calls are TRBV20-1 and TRBJ2-1; D gene unclear. CDR1 is DFQATT and CDR2 is SNEGSKA in the germline V gene (reference sequence). Trimming cost V 6 bases and J 4 bases, with 7 bases left between them. This CDR3 region has 11 residues. The CDR3 nucleotides are TGCAGTGCCCCAATTTACAATGAGCAGTTCTTC. This sequence encodes CSAPIYNEQFF.

The chain recombines TRBV19 with TRBJ1-5; 8 bases fit TRBD1. The V gene end was trimmed by 3 bases and the J gene end by 3 bases; junction bases not matched to a gene: 7. Germline loops: CDR1 LNHDA, CDR2 SQIVND (reference sequence). CDR3 size: 16 residues. The chain's CDR3 is CASSMGVDRVNQPQHF. In DNA, the CDR3 is TGTGCCAGTAGTATGGGGGTGGACAGGGTCAATCAGCCCCAGCATTTT.

The chain uses TRBV24-1 and TRBJ2-5, with a tentative D call TRBD2 (7 bases). CDR1 KGHDR and CDR2 SFDVKD come from the germline V gene. V was clipped by 5 bases and J by 4 bases, with 13 bases between them. CDR3 size: 14 residues. Written as DNA, the CDR3 is TGTGCCACCAGTGCTAGAGGGGGGGGAGAGACCCAGTACTTC. Translated: CATSARGGGETQYF.

The DNA of the CDR3 is TGCGCCAGCAGCTTGGGCAATTCTAACTATGGCTACACCTTC. This gives the protein CASSLGNSNYGYTF. This chain connects TRBV5-1 to TRBJ1-2, with D hard to call. Germline V CDR1 and CDR2: SGHRS, YFSETQ. There are 14 residues in the CDR3. Deletions cut 0 bases from V and 0 bases from J, with 6 bases between.